A selection of T cell receptor beta chains follows, all from one sample in a study of blood T cell repertoires in COVID-19. Using immunoSEQ multiplex PCR, the repertoire was profiled, and TCRdb retains in-frame clones only, with some absent. The table records approximately 170,000 clones, around 67% of them present only once. The sample taken for sequencing was peripheral blood. The receptor source for this set is a woman aged 80 or older with acute or convalescent COVID-19. Both conserved end residues are part of each CDR3. Fields, in order: CDR3 length, J gene, V gene, CDR3 protein.

cdr3_length: 13
j_call: TRBJ2-7
v_call: TRBV19
cdr3_aa: CASSGPNGYEQYF

cdr3_length: 16
j_call: TRBJ2-1
v_call: TRBV5-1
cdr3_aa: CASSVTSGSGYNEQFF

cdr3_length: 15
j_call: TRBJ2-3
v_call: TRBV25-1
cdr3_aa: CASRGLAGSTDTQYF

cdr3_length: 15
j_call: TRBJ1-6
v_call: TRBV25-1
cdr3_aa: CASGPGGLGGSPLHF

cdr3_length: 15
j_call: TRBJ2-1
v_call: TRBV6-1
cdr3_aa: CASSEERGTYNEQFF

cdr3_length: 14
j_call: TRBJ1-1
v_call: TRBV28
cdr3_aa: CASRNRGENTEAFF

cdr3_length: 14
j_call: TRBJ2-1
v_call: TRBV7-2
cdr3_aa: CASSYSRRNNEQFF

cdr3_length: 13
j_call: TRBJ2-1
v_call: TRBV19
cdr3_aa: CASTTSGRGEQFF

cdr3_length: 13
j_call: TRBJ1-1
v_call: TRBV30
cdr3_aa: CAWTSGGHTEAFF

cdr3_length: 16
j_call: TRBJ2-3
v_call: TRBV6-2/TRBV6-3
cdr3_aa: CASSYSIVAGTDTQYF

cdr3_length: 19
j_call: TRBJ2-5
v_call: TRBV27
cdr3_aa: CASSPQSPGLAGAWETQYF

cdr3_length: 14
j_call: TRBJ1-4
v_call: TRBV9
cdr3_aa: CASSVGDSYEKLFF

cdr3_length: 15
j_call: TRBJ1-2
v_call: TRBV6-1
cdr3_aa: CASSEAGGANYGYTF

cdr3_length: 15
j_call: TRBJ1-3
v_call: TRBV2
cdr3_aa: CASSVDRVEGNTIYF

cdr3_length: 13
j_call: TRBJ1-5
v_call: TRBV18
cdr3_aa: CASSPGSDQPQHF

cdr3_length: 14
j_call: TRBJ2-7
v_call: TRBV19
cdr3_aa: CASSPSGSTYEQYF

cdr3_length: 13
j_call: TRBJ2-3
v_call: TRBV5-4
cdr3_aa: CVGGGRPGDTQYF